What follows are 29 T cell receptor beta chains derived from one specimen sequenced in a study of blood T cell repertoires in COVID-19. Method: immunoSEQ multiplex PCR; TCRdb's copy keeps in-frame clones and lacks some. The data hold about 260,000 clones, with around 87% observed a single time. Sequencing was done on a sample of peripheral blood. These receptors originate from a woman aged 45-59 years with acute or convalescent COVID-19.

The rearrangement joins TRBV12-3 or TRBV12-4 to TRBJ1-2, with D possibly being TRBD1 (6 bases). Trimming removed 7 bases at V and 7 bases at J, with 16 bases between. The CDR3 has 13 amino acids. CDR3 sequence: CASTITGPSGYTF. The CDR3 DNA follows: TGTGCCAGCACCATTACAGGGCCCAGTGGCTACACCTTC.

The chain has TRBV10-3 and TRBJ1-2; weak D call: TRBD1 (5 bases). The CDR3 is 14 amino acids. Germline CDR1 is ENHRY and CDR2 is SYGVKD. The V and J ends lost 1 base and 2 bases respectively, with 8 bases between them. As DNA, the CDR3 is TGTGCCATCAGTGAGTGGGGGGAGAACTATGGCTACACCTTC. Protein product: CAISEWGENYGYTF.

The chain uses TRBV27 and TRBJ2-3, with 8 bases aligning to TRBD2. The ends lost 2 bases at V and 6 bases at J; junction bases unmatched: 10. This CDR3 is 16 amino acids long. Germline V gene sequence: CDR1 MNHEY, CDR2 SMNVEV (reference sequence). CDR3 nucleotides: TGTGCCAGCAGTTTACTGATCTGGACTAGCAGGGATACGCAGTATTTT. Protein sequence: CASSLLIWTSRDTQYF.

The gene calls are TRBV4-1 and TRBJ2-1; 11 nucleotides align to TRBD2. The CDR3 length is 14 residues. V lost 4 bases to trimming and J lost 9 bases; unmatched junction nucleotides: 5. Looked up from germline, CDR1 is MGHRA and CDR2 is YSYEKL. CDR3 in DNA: TGCGCCAGCAGCCTTGGACTAGCGGGTTCTGAGCAGTTCTTC. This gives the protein CASSLGLAGSEQFF.

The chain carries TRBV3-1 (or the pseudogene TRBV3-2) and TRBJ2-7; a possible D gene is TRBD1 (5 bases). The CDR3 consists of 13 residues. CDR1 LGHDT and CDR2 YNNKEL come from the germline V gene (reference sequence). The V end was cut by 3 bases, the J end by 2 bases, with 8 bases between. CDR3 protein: CASSHQGPYEQYF. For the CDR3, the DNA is TGTGCCAGCAGCCACCAGGGCCCCTACGAGCAGTACTTC.

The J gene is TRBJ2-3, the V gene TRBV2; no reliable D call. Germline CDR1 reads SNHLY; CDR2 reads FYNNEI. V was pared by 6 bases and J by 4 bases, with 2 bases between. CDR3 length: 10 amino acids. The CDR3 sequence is CASSADTQYF. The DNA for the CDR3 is TGTGCCAGCAGCGCAGATACGCAGTATTTT.

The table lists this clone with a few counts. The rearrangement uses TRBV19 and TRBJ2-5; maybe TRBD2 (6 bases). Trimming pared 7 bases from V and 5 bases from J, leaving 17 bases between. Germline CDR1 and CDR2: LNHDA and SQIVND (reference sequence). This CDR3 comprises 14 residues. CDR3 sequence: CASTSGVWAETQYF. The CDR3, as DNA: TGTGCCAGTACCTCGGGGGTTTGGGCGGAGACCCAGTACTTC.

The CDR3 loop reads CASSVGLAVSSYEQYF. CDR3 DNA sequence: TGTGCCAGCAGCGTAGGTCTAGCGGTAAGCTCCTACGAGCAGTACTTC. V is TRBV9 and J is TRBJ2-7; 7 nucleotides line up with TRBD2. This CDR3 comprises 16 residues. The germline V gene has CDR1 SGDLS and CDR2 YYNGEE. The ends lost 0 bases at V and 0 bases at J; junction bases unmatched: 6. Full variable domain (remainder filled in from reference TRBV9 and TRBJ2-7): DSGVTQTPKHLITATGQRVTLRCSPRSGDLSVYWYQQSLDQGLQFLIQYYNGEERAKGNILERFSAQQFPDLHSELNLSSLELGDSALYFCASSVGLAVSSYEQYFGPGTRLTVT.

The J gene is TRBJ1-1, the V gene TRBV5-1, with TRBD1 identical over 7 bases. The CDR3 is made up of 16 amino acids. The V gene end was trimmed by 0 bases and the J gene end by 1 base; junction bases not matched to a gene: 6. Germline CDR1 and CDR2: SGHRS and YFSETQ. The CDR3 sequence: CASSLAAGGPNTEAFF. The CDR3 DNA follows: TGCGCCAGCAGCTTGGCGGCAGGGGGTCCGAACACTGAAGCTTTCTTT. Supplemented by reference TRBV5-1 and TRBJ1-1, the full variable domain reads KAGVTQTPRYLIKTRGQQVTLSCSPISGHRSVSWYQQTPGQGLQFLFEYFSETQRNKGNFPGRFSGRQFSNSRSEMNVSTLELGDSALYLCASSLAAGGPNTEAFFGQGTRLTVV.

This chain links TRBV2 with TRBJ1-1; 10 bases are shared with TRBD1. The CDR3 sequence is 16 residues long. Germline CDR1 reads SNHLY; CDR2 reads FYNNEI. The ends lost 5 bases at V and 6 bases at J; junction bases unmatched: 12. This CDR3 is CASSPLLDRGLPEAFF. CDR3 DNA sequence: TGTGCCAGCAGTCCCCTTCTTGACAGGGGGCTTCCTGAAGCTTTCTTT. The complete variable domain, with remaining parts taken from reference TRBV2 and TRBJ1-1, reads EPEVTQTPSHQVTQMGQEVILRCVPISNHLYFYWYRQILGQKVEFLVSFYNNEISEKSEIFDDQFSVERPDGSNFTLKIRSTKLEDSAMYFCASSPLLDRGLPEAFFGQGTRLTVV.

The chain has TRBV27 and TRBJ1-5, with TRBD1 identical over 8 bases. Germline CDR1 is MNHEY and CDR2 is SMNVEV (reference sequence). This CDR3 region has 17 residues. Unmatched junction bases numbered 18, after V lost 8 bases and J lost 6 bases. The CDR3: CASRSWTRTGPGQPQHF. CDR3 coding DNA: TGTGCCAGCCGCTCGTGGACCCGGACAGGGCCCGGTCAGCCCCAGCATTTT.

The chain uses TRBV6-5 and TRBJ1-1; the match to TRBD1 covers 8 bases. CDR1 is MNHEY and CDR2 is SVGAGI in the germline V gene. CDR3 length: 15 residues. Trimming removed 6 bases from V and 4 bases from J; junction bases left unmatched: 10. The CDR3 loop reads CASSQDRVGITEAFF. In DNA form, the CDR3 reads TGTGCCAGCAGCCAGGACAGGGTTGGGATCACTGAAGCTTTCTTT.

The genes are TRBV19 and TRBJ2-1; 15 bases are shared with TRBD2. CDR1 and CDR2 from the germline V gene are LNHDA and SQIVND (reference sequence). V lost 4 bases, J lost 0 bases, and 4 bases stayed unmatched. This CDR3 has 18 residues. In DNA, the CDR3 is TGTGCCAGTAGTACTGGACTAGCGGGAGGGAGCTCCTACAATGAGCAGTTCTTC. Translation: CASSTGLAGGSSYNEQFF.

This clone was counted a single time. The CDR3 coding sequence is TGTGCCAGCATGCGTGGGGACTTTTCCCCCCTAGCTTTCTTT. Translating gives CASMRGDFSPLAFF. The J gene is TRBJ1-1, the V gene TRBV28, with D perhaps matching TRBD1 (5 bases). From germline, CDR1 is MDHEN and CDR2 SYDVKM. Trimming shortened V by 7 bases and J by 10 bases, and 22 bases separated the two germline ends. The CDR3 sequence is 14 residues long.

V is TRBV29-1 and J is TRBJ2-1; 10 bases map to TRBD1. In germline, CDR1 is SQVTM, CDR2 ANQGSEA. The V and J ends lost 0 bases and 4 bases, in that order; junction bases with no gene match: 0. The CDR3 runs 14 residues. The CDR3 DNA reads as TGCAGCGTTGAAGAGGACAGGGGGTACAATGAGCAGTTCTTC. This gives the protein CSVEEDRGYNEQFF.

CDR3 sequence (DNA): TGTGCCAGCAGCCGTCGACAGGGTAGCACCCCAGAGACCCAGTACTTC. Translation: CASSRRQGSTPETQYF. The genes are TRBV7-2 and TRBJ2-5, with TRBD1 matching 7 bases. V lost 5 bases, J lost 4 bases, and 13 bases stayed unmatched. Germline loops: CDR1 SGHTA, CDR2 FQGNSA. The CDR3 totals 16 residues.

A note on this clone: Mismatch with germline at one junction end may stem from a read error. CDR3 in DNA: TGCGCCAGCAGCCCCCCCGGGACTAGCATAGATACGCAGTATTTT. Its protein is CASSPPGTSIDTQYF. The V gene is TRBV4-1, the J gene TRBJ2-3, with 9 positions matching TRBD2. Germline assignment: CDR1 MGHRA and CDR2 YSYEKL. The CDR3 has 15 amino acids.

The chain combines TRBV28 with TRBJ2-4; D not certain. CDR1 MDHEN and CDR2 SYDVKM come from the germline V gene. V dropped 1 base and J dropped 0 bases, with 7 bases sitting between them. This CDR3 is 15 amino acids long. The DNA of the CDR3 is TGTGCCAGCAGTTTATTTCAGATAGCCAAAAACATTCAGTACTTC. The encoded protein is CASSLFQIAKNIQYF.

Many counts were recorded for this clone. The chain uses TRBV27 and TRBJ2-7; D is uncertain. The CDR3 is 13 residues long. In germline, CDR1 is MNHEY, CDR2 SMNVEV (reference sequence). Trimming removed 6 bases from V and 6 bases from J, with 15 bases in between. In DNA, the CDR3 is TGTGCCAGCAGCCTAGGCGCGACTCGCGAGCAGTACTTC. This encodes CASSLGATREQYF.

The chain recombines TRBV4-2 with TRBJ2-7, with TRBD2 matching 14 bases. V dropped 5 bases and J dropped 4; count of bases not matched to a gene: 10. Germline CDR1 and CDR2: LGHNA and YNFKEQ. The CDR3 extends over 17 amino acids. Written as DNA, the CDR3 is TGTGCCAGCAGCGATTCGGGGACTAGCGGGAGTAGTTACGAGCAGTACTTC. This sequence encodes CASSDSGTSGSSYEQYF.

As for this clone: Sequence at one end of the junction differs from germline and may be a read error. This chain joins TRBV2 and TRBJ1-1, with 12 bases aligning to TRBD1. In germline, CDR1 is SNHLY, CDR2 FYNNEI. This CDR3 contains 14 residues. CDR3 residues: CASREGTGGARAFF. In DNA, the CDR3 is TGTGCCAGCAGGGAAGGGACAGGGGGCGCGCGGGCTTTCTTT.

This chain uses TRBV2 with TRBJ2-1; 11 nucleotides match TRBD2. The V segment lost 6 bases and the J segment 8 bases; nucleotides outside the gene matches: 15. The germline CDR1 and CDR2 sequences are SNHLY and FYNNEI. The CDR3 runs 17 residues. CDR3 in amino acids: CASSHLVGSGGGDEQFF. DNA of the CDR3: TGTGCCAGCAGCCACCTCGTGGGTAGCGGGGGGGGAGATGAGCAGTTCTTC.

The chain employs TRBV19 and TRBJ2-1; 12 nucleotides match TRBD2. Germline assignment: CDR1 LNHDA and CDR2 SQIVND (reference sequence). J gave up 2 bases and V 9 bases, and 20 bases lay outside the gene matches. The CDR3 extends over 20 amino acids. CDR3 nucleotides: TGTGCCAGCGCTACCCGACGGTCCCTAGCGGGAGGGCGCCCCTACAATGAGCAGTTCTTC. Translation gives CASATRRSLAGGRPYNEQFF.

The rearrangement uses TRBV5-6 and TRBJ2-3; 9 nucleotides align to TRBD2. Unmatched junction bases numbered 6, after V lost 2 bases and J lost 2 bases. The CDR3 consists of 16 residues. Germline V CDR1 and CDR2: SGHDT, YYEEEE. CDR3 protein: CASSLGLAGFTDTQYF. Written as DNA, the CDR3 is TGTGCCAGCAGCTTAGGGCTAGCGGGATTCACAGATACGCAGTATTTT.

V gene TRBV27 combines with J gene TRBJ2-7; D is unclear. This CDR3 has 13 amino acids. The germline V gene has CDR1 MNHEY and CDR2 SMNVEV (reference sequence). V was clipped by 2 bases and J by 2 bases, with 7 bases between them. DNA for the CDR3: TGTGCCAGCAGTTTAAGAGGTACCTACGAGCAGTACTTC. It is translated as CASSLRGTYEQYF.

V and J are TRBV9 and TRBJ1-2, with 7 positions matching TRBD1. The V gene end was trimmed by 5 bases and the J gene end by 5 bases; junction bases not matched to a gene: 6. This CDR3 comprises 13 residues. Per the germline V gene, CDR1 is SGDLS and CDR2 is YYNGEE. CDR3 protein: CASRSQGDYGYTF. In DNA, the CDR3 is TGTGCCAGCAGGAGTCAGGGGGATTATGGCTACACCTTC. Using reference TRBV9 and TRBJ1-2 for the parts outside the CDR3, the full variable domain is DSGVTQTPKHLITATGQRVTLRCSPRSGDLSVYWYQQSLDQGLQFLIQYYNGEERAKGNILERFSAQQFPDLHSELNLSSLELGDSALYFCASRSQGDYGYTFGSGTRLTVV.

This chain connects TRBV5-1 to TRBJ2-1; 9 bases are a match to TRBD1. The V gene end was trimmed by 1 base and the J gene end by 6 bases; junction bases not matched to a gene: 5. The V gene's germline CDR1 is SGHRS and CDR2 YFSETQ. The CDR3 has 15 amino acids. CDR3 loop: CASSLWGTGPNEQFF. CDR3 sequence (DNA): TGCGCCAGCAGCTTGTGGGGGACAGGGCCCAATGAGCAGTTCTTC.

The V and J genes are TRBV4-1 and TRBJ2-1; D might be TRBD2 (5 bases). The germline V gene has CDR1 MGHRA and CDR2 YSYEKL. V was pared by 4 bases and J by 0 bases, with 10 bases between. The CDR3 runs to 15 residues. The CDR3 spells CASSLLANSYNEQFF. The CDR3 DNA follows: TGCGCCAGCAGCCTCCTAGCTAACTCCTACAATGAGCAGTTCTTC.

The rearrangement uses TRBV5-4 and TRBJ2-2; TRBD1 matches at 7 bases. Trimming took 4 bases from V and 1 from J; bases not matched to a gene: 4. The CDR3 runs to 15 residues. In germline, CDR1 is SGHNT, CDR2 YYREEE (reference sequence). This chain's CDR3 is CASSPGQMNTGELFF. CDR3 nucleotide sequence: TGTGCCAGCAGCCCGGGACAGATGAACACCGGGGAGCTGTTTTTT.